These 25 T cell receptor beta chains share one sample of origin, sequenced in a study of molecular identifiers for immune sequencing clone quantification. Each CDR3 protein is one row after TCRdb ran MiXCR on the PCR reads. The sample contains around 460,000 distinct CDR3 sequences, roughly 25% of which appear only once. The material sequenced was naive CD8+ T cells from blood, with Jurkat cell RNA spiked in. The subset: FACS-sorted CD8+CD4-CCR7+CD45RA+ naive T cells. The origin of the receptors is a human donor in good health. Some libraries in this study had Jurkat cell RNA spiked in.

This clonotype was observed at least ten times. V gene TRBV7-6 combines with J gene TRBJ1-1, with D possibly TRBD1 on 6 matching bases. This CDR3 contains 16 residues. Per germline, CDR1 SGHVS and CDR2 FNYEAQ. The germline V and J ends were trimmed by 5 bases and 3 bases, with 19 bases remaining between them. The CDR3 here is CASSPIGGPLDTEAFF. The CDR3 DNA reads TGTGCCAGCAGCCCCATCGGGGGGCCCCTGGACACTGAAGCTTTCTTT. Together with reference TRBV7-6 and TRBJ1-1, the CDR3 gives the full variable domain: GAGVSQSPRYKVTKRGQDVALRCDPISGHVSLYWYRQALGQGPEFLTYFNYEAQQDKSGLPNDRFSAERPEGSISTLTIQRTEQRDSAMYRCASSPIGGPLDTEAFFGQGTRLTVV.

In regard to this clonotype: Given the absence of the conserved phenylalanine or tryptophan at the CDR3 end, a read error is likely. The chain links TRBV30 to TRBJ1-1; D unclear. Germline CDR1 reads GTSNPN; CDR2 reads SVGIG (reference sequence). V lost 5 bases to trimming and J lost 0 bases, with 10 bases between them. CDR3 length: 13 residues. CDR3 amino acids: CAWRRSMNTEAFV. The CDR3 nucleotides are TGTGCCTGGCGCAGGAGCATGAACACTGAAGCTTTCGTT.

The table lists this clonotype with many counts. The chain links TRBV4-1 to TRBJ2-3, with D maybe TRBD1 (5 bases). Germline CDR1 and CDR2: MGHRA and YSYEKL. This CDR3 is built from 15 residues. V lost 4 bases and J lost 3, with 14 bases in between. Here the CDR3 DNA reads TGCGCCAGCAGCCCAGAACCCTCAGGGACAGATACGCAGTATTTT. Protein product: CASSPEPSGTDTQYF.

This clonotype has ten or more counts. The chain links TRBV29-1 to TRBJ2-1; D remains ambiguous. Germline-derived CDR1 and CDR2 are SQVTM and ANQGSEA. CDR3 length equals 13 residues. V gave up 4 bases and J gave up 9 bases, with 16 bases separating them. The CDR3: CSVVGQFISEQFF. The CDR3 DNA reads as TGCAGCGTTGTGGGCCAGTTTATTAGTGAGCAGTTCTTC.

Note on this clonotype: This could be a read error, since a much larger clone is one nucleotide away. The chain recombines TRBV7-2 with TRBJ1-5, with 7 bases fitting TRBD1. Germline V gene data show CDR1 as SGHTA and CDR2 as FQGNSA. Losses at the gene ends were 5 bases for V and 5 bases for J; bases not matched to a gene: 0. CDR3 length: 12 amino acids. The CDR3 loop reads CASSGQDQPQHF. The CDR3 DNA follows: TGTGCCAGCAGCGGACAGGATCAGCCCCAGCATTTT.

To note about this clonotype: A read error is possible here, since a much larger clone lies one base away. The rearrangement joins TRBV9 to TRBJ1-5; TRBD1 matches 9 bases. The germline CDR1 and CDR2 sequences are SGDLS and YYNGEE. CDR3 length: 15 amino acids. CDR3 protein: CASSVGTGLNPPQHF. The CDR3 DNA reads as TGTGCCAGCAGCGTCGGGACAGGGCTCAATCCGCCCCAGCATTTT.

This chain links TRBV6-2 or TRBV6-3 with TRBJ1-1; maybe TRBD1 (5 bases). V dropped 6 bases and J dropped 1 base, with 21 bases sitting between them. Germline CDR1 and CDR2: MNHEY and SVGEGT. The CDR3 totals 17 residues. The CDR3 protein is CASSPIIPGAANTEAFF. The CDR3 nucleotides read TGTGCCAGCAGCCCCATAATCCCCGGGGCCGCGAACACTGAAGCTTTCTTT.

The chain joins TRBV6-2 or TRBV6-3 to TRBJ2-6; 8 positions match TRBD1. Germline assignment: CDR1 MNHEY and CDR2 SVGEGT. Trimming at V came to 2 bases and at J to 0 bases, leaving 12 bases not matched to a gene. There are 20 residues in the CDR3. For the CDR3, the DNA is TGTGCCAGCAGTTACACACGACAGGGGTCAACCTTCTCTGGGGCCAACGTCCTGACTTTC. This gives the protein CASSYTRQGSTFSGANVLTF.

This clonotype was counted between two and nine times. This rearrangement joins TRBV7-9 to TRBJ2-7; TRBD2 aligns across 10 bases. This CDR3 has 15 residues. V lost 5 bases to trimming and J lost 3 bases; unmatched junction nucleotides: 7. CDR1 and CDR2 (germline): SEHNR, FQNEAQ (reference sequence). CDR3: CASSPPASGSYEQYF. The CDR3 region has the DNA TGTGCCAGCAGCCCACCGGCTAGCGGGAGCTACGAGCAGTACTTC.

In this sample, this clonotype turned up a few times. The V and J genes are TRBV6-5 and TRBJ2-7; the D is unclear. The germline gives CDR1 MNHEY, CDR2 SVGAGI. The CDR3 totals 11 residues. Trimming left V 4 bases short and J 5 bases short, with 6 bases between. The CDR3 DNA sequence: TGTGCCAGCAGTTCCACCAACGAGCAGTACTTC. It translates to CASSSTNEQYF.

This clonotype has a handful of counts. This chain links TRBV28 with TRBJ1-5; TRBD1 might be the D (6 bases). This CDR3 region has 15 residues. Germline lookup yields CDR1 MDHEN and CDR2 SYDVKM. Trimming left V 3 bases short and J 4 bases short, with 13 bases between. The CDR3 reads CASSFESGVNQPQHF. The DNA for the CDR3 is TGTGCCAGCAGTTTTGAGTCAGGGGTTAATCAGCCCCAGCATTTT.

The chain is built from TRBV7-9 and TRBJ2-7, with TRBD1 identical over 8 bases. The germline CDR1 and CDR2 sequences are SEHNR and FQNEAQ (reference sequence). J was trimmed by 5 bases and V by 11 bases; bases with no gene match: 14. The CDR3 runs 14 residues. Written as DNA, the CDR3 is TGTGCCTCCCTGCGGGCTGGACAGGGTGACGAGCAGTACTTC. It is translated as CASLRAGQGDEQYF. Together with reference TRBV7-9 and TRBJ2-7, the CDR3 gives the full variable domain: DTGVSQNPRHKITKRGQNVTFRCDPISEHNRLYWYRQTLGQGPEFLTYFQNEAQLEKSRLLSDRFSAERPKGSFSTLEIQRTEQGDSAMYLCASLRAGQGDEQYFGPGTRLTVT.

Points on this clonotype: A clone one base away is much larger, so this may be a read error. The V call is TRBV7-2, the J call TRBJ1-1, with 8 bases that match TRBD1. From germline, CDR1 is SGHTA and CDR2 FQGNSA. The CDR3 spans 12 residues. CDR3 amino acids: CASRTGITGAFF. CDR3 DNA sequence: TGTGCCAGTCGGACAGGGATCACTGGAGCTTTCTTT.

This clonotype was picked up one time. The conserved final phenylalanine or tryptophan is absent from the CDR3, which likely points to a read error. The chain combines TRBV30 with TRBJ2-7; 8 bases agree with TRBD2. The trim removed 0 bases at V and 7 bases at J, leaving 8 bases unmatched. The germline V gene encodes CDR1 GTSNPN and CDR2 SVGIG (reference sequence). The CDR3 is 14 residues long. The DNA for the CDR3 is TGTGCCTGGAGTGTACGAGCGGGAGCTCATGAGCAGTACATC. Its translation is CAWSVRAGAHEQYI.

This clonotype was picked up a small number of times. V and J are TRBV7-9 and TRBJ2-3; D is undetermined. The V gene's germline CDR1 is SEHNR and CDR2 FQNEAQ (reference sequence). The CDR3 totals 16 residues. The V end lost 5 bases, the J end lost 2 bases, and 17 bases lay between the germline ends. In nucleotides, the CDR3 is TGTGCCAGCAGCCTTTTGGCCGCGGCCTCCACAGATACGCAGTATTTT. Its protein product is CASSLLAAASTDTQYF.

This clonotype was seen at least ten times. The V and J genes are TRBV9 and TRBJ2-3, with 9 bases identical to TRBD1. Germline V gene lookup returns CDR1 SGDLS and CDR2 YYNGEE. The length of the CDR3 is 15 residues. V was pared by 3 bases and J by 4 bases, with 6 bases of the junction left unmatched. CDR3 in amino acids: CASSEQGAYSDTQYF. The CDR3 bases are TGTGCCAGCAGCGAACAGGGGGCGTACTCAGATACGCAGTATTTT.

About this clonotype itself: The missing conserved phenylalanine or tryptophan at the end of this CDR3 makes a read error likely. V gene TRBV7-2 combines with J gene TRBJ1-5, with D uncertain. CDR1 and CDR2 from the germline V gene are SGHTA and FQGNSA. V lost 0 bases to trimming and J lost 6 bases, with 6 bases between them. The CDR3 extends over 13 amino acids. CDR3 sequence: CASSLASTQPQHI. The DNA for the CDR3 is TGTGCCAGCAGCTTAGCATCGACTCAGCCCCAGCATATT.

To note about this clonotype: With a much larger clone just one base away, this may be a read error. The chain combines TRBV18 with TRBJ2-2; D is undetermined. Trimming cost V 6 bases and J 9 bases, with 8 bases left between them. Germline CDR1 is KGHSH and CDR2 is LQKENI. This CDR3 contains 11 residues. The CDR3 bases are TGTGCCAGCTCGCAGAGATGGGAGCTGTTTTTT. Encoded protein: CASSQRWELFF.

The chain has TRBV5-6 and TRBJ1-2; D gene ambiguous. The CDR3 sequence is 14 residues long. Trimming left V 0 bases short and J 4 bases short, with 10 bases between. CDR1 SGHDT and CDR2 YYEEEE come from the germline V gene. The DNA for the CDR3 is TGTGCCAGCAGCTTGGCAAGACACGCCTATGGCTACACCTTC. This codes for CASSLARHAYGYTF.

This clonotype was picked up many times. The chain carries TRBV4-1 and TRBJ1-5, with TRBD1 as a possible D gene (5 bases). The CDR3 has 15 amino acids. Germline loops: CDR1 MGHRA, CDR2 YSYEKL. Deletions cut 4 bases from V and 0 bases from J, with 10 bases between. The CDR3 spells CASSPGLSSNQPQHF. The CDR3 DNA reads TGCGCCAGCAGCCCGGGACTAAGTAGCAATCAGCCCCAGCATTTT.

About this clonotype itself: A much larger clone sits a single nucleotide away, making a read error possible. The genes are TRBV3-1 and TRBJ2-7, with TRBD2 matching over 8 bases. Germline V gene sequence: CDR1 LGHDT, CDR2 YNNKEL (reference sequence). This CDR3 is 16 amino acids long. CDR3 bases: TGTACCAGCAGCCAAATAGCGGGGCCCGGTATCTACGAGCAGTACTTC. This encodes CTSSQIAGPGIYEQYF.

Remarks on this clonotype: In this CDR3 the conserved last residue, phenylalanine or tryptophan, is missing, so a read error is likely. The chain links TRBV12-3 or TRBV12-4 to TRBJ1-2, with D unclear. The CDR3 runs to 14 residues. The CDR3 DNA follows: TGTGCCAGCGGTTTCGGCCTGGGAGGACGTGGCTACACCTCC. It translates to CASGFGLGGRGYTS.

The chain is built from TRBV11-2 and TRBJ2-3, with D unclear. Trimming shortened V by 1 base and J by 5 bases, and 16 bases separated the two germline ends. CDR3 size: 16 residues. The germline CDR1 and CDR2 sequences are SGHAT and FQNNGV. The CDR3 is CASSLGDRVSRDTQYF. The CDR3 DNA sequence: TGTGCCAGCAGCTTAGGAGATAGGGTCAGCCGAGATACGCAGTATTTT.

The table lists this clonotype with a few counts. In DNA, the CDR3 is TGTGCCAGTACCCCACTGGGGGCCAGTAGCACAGATACGCAGTATTTT. It specifies CASTPLGASSTDTQYF. This rearrangement joins TRBV19 to TRBJ2-3; a possible D gene is TRBD1 (6 bases). Germline V gene data show CDR1 as LNHDA and CDR2 as SQIVND (reference sequence). This CDR3 has 16 amino acids. Trimming pared 7 bases from V and 0 bases from J, leaving 17 bases between.

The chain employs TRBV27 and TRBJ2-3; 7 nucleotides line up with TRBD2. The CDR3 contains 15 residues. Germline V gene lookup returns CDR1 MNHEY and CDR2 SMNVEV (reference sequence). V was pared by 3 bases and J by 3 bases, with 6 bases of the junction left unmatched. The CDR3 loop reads CASSFVLARTDTQYF. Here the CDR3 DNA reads TGTGCCAGCAGTTTCGTACTAGCGAGGACAGATACGCAGTATTTT.